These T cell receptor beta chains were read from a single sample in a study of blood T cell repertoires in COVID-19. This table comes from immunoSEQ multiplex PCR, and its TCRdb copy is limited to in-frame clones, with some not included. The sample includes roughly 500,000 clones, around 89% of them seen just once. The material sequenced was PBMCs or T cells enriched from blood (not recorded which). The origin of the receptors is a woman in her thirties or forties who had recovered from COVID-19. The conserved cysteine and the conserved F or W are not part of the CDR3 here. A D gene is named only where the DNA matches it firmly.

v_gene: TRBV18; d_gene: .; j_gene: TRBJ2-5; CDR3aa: ASSPPGKQETQY
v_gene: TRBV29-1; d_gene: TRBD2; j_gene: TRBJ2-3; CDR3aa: SVKRKREVTDTQY
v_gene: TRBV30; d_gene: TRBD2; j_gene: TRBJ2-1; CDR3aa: AWSHGGGGPAYNEQF
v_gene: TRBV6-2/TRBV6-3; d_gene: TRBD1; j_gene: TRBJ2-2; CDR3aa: ASSYVPTGANTGELF
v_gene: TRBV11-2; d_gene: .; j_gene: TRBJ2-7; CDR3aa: ASSLGGGGEQY
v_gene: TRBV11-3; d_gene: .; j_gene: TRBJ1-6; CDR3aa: ASSPRGVNSPLH
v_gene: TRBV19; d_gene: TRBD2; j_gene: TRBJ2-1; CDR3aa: ASSFLGTSGVEGGEQF
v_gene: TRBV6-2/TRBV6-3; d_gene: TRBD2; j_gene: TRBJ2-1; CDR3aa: ASSYSASGSVDEQF
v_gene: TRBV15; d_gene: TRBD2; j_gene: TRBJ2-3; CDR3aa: ATSLNRLAGGSTDTQY
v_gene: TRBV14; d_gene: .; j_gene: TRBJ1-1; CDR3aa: ASSQGGPFTEAF
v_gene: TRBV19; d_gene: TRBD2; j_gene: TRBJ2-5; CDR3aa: ASSLRTRETQY
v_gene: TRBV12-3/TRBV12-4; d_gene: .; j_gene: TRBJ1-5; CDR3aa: ASSLSGNQPQH
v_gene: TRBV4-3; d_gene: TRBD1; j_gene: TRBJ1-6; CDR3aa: ASSQEGWGQANSPLH
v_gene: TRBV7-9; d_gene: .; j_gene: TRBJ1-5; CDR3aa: ASSGGAGQKPQH
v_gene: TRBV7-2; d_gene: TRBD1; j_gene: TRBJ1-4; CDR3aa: ASSPRGIRGATNEKLF
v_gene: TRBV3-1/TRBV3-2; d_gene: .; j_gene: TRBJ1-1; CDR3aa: ASSHEQRTEAF
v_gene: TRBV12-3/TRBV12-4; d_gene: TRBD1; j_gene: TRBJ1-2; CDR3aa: ASSLQGAEGYT
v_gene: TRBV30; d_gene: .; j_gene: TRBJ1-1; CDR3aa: ALTGLDTEAF
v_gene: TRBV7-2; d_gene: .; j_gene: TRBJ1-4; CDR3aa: ASSLATPGYNEKLF
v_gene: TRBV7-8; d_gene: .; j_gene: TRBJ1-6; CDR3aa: ASSLAEARNSPLH
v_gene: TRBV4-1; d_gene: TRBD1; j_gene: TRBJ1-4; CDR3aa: ASSQGDRDEKLF
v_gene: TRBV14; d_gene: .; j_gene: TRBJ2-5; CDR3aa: ASSQRVSETQY
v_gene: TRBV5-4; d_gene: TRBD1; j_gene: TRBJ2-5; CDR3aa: ASSGRTGSTETQY
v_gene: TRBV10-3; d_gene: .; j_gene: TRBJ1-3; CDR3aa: AISEQGTGNTIY
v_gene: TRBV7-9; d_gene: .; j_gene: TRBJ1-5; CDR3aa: ASGSSGFVNQPQH
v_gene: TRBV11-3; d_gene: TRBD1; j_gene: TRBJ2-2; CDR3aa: ASDGQGAYTGELF
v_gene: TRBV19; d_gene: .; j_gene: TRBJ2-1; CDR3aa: ASSMTTSPMQF